This entry lists 24 T cell receptor beta chains sequenced from one sample in a study of beta chain features in type 1 diabetes. Study-wide findings and caveats: For Type 1 diabetes patients, all four CD4+ subsets carried TCRB CDR3s that were moderately but significantly shorter.

Antigen specificity for these receptors is unknown. Expressed TCRB transcripts were sequenced because the isolated RNA had all been reverse transcribed beforehand. Sequencing was performed with immunoSEQ multiplex PCR; in TCRdb, only in-frame clones are kept and a portion is missing. The sample comprises around 70,000 clones, around 49% of which are singletons, and 0.65% to 0.85% rests with the top ten. Source material: central memory CD4+ T cells from blood. All receptors derive from a young man with type 1 diabetes.

The sample holds a few counts of this clone. V usage is TRBV4-2 and J usage is TRBJ1-3; 8 nucleotides match TRBD1. J gave up 0 bases and V 1 base, and 2 bases lay outside the gene matches. There are 16 residues in the CDR3. In germline, CDR1 is LGHNA, CDR2 YNFKEQ. CDR3 bases: TGTGCCAGCAGCCAAGCAGGGGGCACCTCTGGAAACACCATATATTTT. Its protein product is CASSQAGGTSGNTIYF.

This clone was seen a few times. This chain connects TRBV27 to TRBJ2-1; TRBD2 matches 10 bases. The CDR3 is made up of 14 amino acids. Unmatched junction bases numbered 9, after V lost 7 bases and J lost 9 bases. Germline V gene data show CDR1 as MNHEY and CDR2 as SMNVEV (reference sequence). CDR3 in DNA: TGTGCCAGCAAGGCTAGCGGGAGAAGGGGTGAGCAGTTCTTC. It specifies CASKASGRRGEQFF.

V gene TRBV11-2 combines with J gene TRBJ2-2; 8 bases map to TRBD1. V gave up 5 bases and J gave up 2 bases; unmatched junction bases: 4. The CDR3 is 15 amino acids. Germline-derived CDR1 and CDR2 are SGHAT and FQNNGV. CDR3 amino acids: CASSRQGINTGELFF. In DNA form, the CDR3 reads TGTGCCAGCAGCCGACAGGGGATTAACACCGGGGAGCTGTTTTTT.

The chain links TRBV7-9 to TRBJ2-1; the D gene is possibly TRBD2 (7 bases). The germline CDR1 and CDR2 sequences are SEHNR and FQNEAQ (reference sequence). The CDR3 contains 16 residues. V was shortened by 5 bases and J by 0 bases, with 14 bases between the two germline ends. CDR3 sequence (DNA): TGTGCCAGCAGCCTAGGGGGGGATAGCTCCTACAATGAGCAGTTCTTC. This codes for CASSLGGDSSYNEQFF.

This clone was seen more than once but under ten times. The chain couples TRBV5-5 to TRBJ2-7; 7 bases are shared with TRBD1. The CDR3 sequence is 16 residues long. The V gene end was trimmed by 4 bases and the J gene end by 1 base; junction bases not matched to a gene: 11. CDR1 and CDR2 (germline): SGHKS, YYEKEE (reference sequence). In DNA form, the CDR3 reads TGTGCCAGCAGCGATTTCGACAGGGACCTTTCCTACGAGCAGTACTTC. Its protein product is CASSDFDRDLSYEQYF. Full variable domain (rest looked up from reference TRBV5-5 and TRBJ2-7): DAGVTQSPTHLIKTRGQQVTLRCSPISGHKSVSWYQQVLGQGPQFIFQYYEKEERGRGNFPDRFSARQFPNYSSELNVNALLLGDSALYLCASSDFDRDLSYEQYFGPGTRLTVT.

This clone came up once. The rearrangement links TRBV29-1 to TRBJ2-5; a possible D gene is TRBD2 (6 bases). The CDR3 sequence is 14 residues long. V lost 6 bases and J 2 bases, leaving 16 bases between the germline ends. The germline V gene has CDR1 SQVTM and CDR2 ANQGSEA. CDR3 sequence: CSVDTGLKQETQYF. The CDR3 DNA reads as TGCAGCGTAGATACGGGACTCAAACAAGAGACCCAGTACTTC.

This clone was observed a few times. The V gene is TRBV5-1, the J gene TRBJ1-2; a weak D match, TRBD1 (6 bases). The V and J ends lost 2 bases and 4 bases respectively, with 18 bases between them. Germline loops: CDR1 SGHRS, CDR2 YFSETQ. The CDR3 totals 16 residues. The CDR3 spells CASSFGQPATSYGYTF. Here the CDR3 DNA reads TGCGCCAGCAGCTTTGGACAGCCAGCAACTAGCTATGGCTACACCTTC.

The rearrangement links TRBV5-6 to TRBJ2-2; D unresolved. CDR3 length: 14 residues. Germline V CDR1 and CDR2: SGHDT, YYEEEE. Trimming cost V 0 bases and J 8 bases, with 11 bases left between them. Here the CDR3 reads CASSLGLESGELFF. The CDR3 DNA reads as TGTGCCAGCAGCTTGGGCTTAGAGTCAGGGGAGCTGTTTTTT.

This chain connects TRBV4-1 to TRBJ1-3; 8 nucleotides align to TRBD1. With 1 base clipped from V and 3 bases from J, the junction kept 5 bases outside the gene matches. The CDR3 length is 16 residues. Per the germline V gene, CDR1 is MGHRA and CDR2 is YSYEKL. The CDR3: CASSQGQGARGNTIYF. The CDR3, as DNA: TGCGCCAGCAGCCAAGGTCAGGGGGCGCGTGGAAACACCATATATTTT.

This clone occurred once. The chain combines TRBV9 with TRBJ2-7, with 7 bases identical to TRBD1. Germline CDR1 SGDLS, CDR2 YYNGEE. The CDR3 spans 15 residues. V gave up 4 bases and J gave up 5 bases; unmatched junction bases: 12. CDR3 sequence: CASSSQLQGPHEQYF. CDR3 coding DNA: TGTGCCAGCAGCTCCCAGCTACAGGGGCCCCACGAGCAGTACTTC.

The gene calls are TRBV1 and TRBJ2-1; TRBD2, the table's D call, lacks a check against the DNA. TRBV1 is assigned pseudogene status. The length of the CDR3 is 14 residues. CDR3 bases: TGCACGAGAAGGGGGGGGGCCGAGCACAATGAGCAGTTCTTC. Its protein product is CTRRGGAEHNEQFF.

The table lists this clone with a few counts. DNA of the CDR3: TGTGCCAGCAGTTACGTGGGGCCTAATGAAAAACTGTTTTTT. This gives the protein CASSYVGPNEKLFF. The chain recombines TRBV6-5 with TRBJ1-4, with a tentative D call TRBD1 (5 bases). The V end was cut by 2 bases, the J end by 3 bases, with 7 bases between. This CDR3 is 14 amino acids long. Germline V gene lookup returns CDR1 MNHEY and CDR2 SVGAGI.

V and J are TRBV18 and TRBJ1-1, with D unresolved. The CDR3 extends over 12 amino acids. CDR1 and CDR2 from the germline V gene are KGHSH and LQKENI. The germline V and J ends were trimmed by 2 bases and 9 bases, with 10 bases remaining between them. CDR3 region: CASSPTARKAFF. CDR3 nucleotide sequence: TGTGCCAGCTCACCAACCGCGAGGAAAGCTTTCTTT.

The rearrangement uses TRBV10-1 and TRBJ2-5; TRBD2 aligns across 8 bases. This CDR3 contains 14 residues. Germline V lookup: CDR1 WNHNN, CDR2 SYGVQD (reference sequence). Unmatched junction bases numbered 7, after V lost 6 bases and J lost 4 bases. The CDR3 reads CASSGGAEGETQYF. For the CDR3, the DNA is TGCGCCAGCAGCGGGGGGGCCGAAGGAGAGACCCAGTACTTC.

The chain is built from TRBV19 and TRBJ1-1; D perhaps matches TRBD1 (5 bases). In germline, CDR1 is LNHDA, CDR2 SQIVND (reference sequence). The germline V and J ends were trimmed by 7 bases and 1 base, with 13 bases remaining between them. This CDR3 spans 14 amino acids. The CDR3, as DNA: TGTGCCAGTACCCAATCCCAGGGGAACACTGAAGCTTTCTTT. This gives the protein CASTQSQGNTEAFF.

The chain uses TRBV6-1 and TRBJ2-5; tentatively, D is TRBD1 (5 bases). The CDR3 is 16 amino acids. Germline CDR1 and CDR2: MNHNS and SASEGT. V shed 2 bases and J shed 2 bases, with 15 bases lying between them. The CDR3 sequence is CASSEFVLAGQETQYF. For the CDR3, the DNA is TGTGCCAGCAGTGAATTCGTTTTGGCAGGGCAAGAGACCCAGTACTTC.

The chain combines TRBV5-5 with TRBJ1-1; 9 nucleotides align to TRBD1. Germline V gene data show CDR1 as SGHKS and CDR2 as YYEKEE (reference sequence). The CDR3 runs to 14 residues. After removal of 4 bases from V and 4 bases from J, the junction contained 5 bases not matched to a gene. CDR3 sequence (DNA): TGTGCCAGCAGCGCCACAGGGGGCCCCACTGAAGCTTTCTTT. Encoded protein: CASSATGGPTEAFF.

The CDR3 region is CASSYGQPDTDTQYF. CDR3 DNA sequence: TGTGCCAGCAGTTACGGTCAACCAGACACAGATACGCAGTATTTT. This sequence joins TRBV6-6 and TRBJ2-3, with D uncertain. The CDR3 consists of 15 residues. Germline CDR1 is MNHNY and CDR2 is SVGAGI (reference sequence). V was pared by 2 bases and J by 2 bases, with 11 bases between.

The chain joins TRBV12-5 to TRBJ2-2; TRBD2 aligns across 10 bases. The CDR3 covers 14 residues. The germline V gene has CDR1 LGHNT and CDR2 FRNRAP. V gave up 4 bases and J gave up 8 bases; unmatched junction bases: 4. The CDR3 nucleotides are TGTGCTAGTGGTTCTCTAGCGGGAGCTGGGGAGCTGTTTTTT. It translates to CASGSLAGAGELFF.

The genes are TRBV4-1 and TRBJ1-1; D ambiguous. The CDR3 is 15 amino acids. Trimming removed 0 bases from V and 1 base from J, with 9 bases in between. Per the germline V gene, CDR1 is MGHRA and CDR2 is YSYEKL. This CDR3 reads CASSQDPTGNTEAFF. DNA for the CDR3: TGCGCCAGCAGCCAAGATCCGACGGGGAACACTGAAGCTTTCTTT.

The chain employs TRBV18 and TRBJ2-3; weak D call: TRBD2 (7 bases). Trimming took 3 bases from V and 7 from J, leaving 14 bases between them. Looked up from germline, CDR1 is KGHSH and CDR2 is LQKENI. The CDR3 spans 14 residues. CDR3 in amino acids: CASSPGAGEHTQYF. In DNA, the CDR3 is TGTGCCAGCTCACCGGGGGCGGGAGAGCATACGCAGTATTTT.

This clone was detected only a few times. The chain recombines TRBV29-1 with TRBJ1-2; D is uncertain. This CDR3 is 11 amino acids long. The V end was cut by 7 bases, the J end by 4 bases, with 10 bases between. Germline CDR1 and CDR2: SQVTM and ANQGSEA. CDR3 residues: CSAGATYGYTF. The DNA of the CDR3 is TGCAGCGCCGGAGCCACCTATGGCTACACCTTC.

The chain employs TRBV10-1 and TRBJ2-3; TRBD1 matches at 9 bases. This CDR3 comprises 17 residues. CDR1 and CDR2 from the germline V gene are WNHNN and SYGVQD (reference sequence). Trimming cost V 2 bases and J 6 bases; bases outside gene matches: 12. The CDR3 nucleotides read TGCGCCAGCAGTGAGCCGGCAGGGACAGGGATCCAGGATACGCAGTATTTT. Protein sequence: CASSEPAGTGIQDTQYF.

This clone was observed a handful of times. This chain uses TRBV7-6 with TRBJ2-7, with TRBD1 matching 7 bases. CDR1 and CDR2 (germline): SGHVS, FNYEAQ. J was trimmed by 1 base and V by 5 bases; bases with no gene match: 11. The CDR3 contains 16 residues. The CDR3 region has the DNA TGTGCCAGCAGCCCCCGCCGGGGCAGGGGGTCCTACGAGCAGTACTTC. It codes for CASSPRRGRGSYEQYF.